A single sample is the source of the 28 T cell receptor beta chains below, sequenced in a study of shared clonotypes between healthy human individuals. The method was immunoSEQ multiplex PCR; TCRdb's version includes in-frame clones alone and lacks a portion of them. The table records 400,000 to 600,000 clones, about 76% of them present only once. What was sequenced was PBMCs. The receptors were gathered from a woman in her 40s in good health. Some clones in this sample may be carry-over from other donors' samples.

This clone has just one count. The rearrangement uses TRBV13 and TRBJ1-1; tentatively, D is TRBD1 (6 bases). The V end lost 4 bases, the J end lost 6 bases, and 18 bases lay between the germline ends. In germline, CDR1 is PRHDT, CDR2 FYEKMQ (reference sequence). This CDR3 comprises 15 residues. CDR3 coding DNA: TGTGCCAGCAGCTCCTACGGGACACCCCCCCCTGAAGCTTTCTTT. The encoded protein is CASSSYGTPPPEAFF.

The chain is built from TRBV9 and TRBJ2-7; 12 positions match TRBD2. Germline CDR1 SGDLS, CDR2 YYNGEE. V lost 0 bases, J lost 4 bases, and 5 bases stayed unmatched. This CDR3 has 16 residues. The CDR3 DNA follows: TGTGCCAGCAGCGTAGGCACTAGCGGGAGGAGTTACGAGCAGTACTTC. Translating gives CASSVGTSGRSYEQYF. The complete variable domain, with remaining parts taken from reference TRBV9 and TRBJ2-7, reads DSGVTQTPKHLITATGQRVTLRCSPRSGDLSVYWYQQSLDQGLQFLIQYYNGEERAKGNILERFSAQQFPDLHSELNLSSLELGDSALYFCASSVGTSGRSYEQYFGPGTRLTVT.

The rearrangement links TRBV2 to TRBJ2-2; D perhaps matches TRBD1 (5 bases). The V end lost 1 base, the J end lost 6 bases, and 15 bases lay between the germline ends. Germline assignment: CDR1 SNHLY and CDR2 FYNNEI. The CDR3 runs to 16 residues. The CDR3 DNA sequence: TGTGCCAGCAGTGAAGGGGCAGGGTTGTGGGCCGGGGAGCTGTTTTTT. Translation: CASSEGAGLWAGELFF.

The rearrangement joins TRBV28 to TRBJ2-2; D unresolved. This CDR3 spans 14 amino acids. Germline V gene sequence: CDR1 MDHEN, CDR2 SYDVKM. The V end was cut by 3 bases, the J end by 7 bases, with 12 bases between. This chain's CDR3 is CASSFARTGGELFF. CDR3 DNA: TGTGCCAGCAGTTTTGCCAGGACGGGCGGGGAGCTGTTTTTT.

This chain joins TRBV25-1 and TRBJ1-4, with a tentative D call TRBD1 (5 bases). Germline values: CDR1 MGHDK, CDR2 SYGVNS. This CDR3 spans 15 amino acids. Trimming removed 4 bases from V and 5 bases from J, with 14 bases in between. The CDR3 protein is CASSGTRADNEKLFF. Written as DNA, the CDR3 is TGTGCCAGCAGTGGGACCAGGGCGGACAATGAAAAACTGTTTTTT.

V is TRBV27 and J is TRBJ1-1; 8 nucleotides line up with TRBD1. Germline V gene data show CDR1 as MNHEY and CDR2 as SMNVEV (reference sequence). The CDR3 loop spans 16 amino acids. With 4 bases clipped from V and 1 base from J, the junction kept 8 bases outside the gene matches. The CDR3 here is CASSSLPGQENTEAFF. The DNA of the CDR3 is TGTGCCAGCAGTTCTCTACCGGGACAGGAGAACACTGAAGCTTTCTTT.

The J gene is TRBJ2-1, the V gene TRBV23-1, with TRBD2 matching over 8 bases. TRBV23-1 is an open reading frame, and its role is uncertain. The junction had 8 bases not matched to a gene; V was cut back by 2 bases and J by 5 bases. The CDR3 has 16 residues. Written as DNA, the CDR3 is TGCGCCAGCAGTCAAAGGCGACGGGAGGGGAACAATGAGCAGTTCTTC. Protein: CASSQRRREGNNEQFF.

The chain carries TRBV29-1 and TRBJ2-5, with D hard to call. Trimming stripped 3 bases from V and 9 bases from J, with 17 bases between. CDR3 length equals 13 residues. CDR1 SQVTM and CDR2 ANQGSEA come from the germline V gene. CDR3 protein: CSVEQTLASAQYF. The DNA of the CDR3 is TGCAGCGTTGAGCAGACTCTTGCGTCGGCCCAGTACTTC.

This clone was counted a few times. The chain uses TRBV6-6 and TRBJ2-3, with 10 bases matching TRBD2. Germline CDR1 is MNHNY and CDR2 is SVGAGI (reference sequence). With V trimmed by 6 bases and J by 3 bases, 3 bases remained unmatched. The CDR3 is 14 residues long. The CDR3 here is CASRPSGSTDTQYF. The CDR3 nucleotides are TGTGCCAGCAGGCCTAGCGGGAGTACAGATACGCAGTATTTT.

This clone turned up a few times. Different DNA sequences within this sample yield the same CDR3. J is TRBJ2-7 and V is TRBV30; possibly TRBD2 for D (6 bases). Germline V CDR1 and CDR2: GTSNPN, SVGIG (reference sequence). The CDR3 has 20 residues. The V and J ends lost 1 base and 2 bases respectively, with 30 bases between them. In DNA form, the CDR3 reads TGTGCCTGGAGTGCCACCACCCTCATGGGCGGGAAGGCGAGAGCCTACGAGCAGTACTTC. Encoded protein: CAWSATTLMGGKARAYEQYF.

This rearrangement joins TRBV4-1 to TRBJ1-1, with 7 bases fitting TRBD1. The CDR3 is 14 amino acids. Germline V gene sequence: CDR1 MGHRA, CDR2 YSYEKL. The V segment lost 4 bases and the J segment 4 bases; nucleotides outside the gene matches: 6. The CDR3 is CASSRYDRVTEAFF. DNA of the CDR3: TGCGCCAGCAGCCGCTATGACAGGGTCACTGAAGCTTTCTTT.

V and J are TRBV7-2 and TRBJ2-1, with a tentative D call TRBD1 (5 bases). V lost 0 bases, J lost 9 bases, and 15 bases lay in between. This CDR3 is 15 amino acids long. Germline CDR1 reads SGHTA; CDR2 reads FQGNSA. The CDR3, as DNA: TGTGCCAGCAGCTTAGCTGCAAGGGGCAACGGTGAGCAGTTCTTC. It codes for CASSLAARGNGEQFF.

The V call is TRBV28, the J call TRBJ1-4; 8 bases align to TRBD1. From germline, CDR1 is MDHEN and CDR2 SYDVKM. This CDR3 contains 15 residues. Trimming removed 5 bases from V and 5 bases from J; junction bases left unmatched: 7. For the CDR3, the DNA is TGTGCCAGCAGTCGCAGGGGGCGGGGGAATGAAAAACTGTTTTTT. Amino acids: CASSRRGRGNEKLFF.

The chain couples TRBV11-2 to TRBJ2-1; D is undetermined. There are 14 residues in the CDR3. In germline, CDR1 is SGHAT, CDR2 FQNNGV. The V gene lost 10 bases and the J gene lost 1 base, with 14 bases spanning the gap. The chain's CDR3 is CATQGYGSYNEQFF. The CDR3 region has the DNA TGTGCCACACAAGGGTATGGGTCCTACAATGAGCAGTTCTTC.

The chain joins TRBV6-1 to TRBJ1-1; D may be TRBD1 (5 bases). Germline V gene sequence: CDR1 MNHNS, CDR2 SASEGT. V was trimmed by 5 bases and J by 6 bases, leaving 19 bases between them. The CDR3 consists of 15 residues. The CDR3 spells CASSRETVLTSEAFF. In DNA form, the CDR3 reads TGTGCCAGCAGTCGTGAGACAGTCTTAACGTCTGAAGCTTTCTTT.

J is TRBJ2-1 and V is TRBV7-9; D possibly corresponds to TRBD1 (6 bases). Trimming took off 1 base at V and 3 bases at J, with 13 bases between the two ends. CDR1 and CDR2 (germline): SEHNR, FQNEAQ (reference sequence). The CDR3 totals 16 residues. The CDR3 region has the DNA TGTGCCAGCAGCTTAGGTGGCAGGGGCCTCTACAATGAGCAGTTCTTC. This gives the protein CASSLGGRGLYNEQFF.

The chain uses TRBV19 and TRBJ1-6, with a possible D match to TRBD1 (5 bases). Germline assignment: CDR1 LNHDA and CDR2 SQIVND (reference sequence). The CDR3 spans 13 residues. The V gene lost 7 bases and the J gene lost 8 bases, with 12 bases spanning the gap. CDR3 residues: CASNEGLYSPLHF. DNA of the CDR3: TGTGCCAGTAATGAGGGGTTATATTCACCCCTCCACTTT.

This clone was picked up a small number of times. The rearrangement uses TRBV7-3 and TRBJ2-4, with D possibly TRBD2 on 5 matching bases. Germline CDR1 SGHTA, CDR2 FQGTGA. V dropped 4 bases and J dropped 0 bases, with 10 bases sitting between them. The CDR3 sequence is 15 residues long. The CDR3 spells CASSWIGLAKNIQYF. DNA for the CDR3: TGTGCCAGCAGCTGGATCGGACTAGCCAAAAACATTCAGTACTTC.

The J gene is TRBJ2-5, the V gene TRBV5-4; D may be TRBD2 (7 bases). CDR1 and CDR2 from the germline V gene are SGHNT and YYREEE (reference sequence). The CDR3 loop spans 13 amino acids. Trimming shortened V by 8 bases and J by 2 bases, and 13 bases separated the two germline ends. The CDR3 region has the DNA TGTGCCAGTAGGGGGGGGGCACAAGAGACCCAGTACTTC. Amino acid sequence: CASRGGAQETQYF.

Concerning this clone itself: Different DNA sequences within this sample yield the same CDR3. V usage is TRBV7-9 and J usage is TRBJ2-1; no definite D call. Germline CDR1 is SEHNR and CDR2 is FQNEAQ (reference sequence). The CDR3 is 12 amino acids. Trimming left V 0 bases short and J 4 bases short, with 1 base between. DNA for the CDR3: TGTGCCAGCAGCTTAGCATACAATGAGCAGTTCTTC. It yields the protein CASSLAYNEQFF.

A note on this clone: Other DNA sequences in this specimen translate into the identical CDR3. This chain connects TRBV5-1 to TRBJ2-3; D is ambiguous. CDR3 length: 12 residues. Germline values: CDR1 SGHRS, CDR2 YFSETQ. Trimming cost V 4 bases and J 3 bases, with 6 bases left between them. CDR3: CASSTGTDTQYF. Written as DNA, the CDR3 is TGCGCCAGCAGCACCGGGACAGATACGCAGTATTTT.

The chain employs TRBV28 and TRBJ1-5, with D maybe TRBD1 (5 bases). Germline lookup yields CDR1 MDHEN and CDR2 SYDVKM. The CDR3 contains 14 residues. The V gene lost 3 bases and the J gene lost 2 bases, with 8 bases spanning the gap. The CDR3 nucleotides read TGTGCCAGCAGTTTCCTACAGGGCAATCAGCCCCAGCATTTT. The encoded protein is CASSFLQGNQPQHF.

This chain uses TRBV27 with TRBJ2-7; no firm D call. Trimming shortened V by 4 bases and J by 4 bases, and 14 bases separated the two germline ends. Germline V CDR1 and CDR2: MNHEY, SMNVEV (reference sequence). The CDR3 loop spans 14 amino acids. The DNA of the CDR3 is TGTGCCAGCAGTTACGCGGCGTATAAGTACGAGCAGTACTTC. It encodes CASSYAAYKYEQYF.

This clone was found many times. The CDR3 spells CASSPNGGPDTQYF. CDR3 nucleotides: TGTGCCAGCTCACCAAACGGGGGACCAGATACGCAGTATTTT. This chain uses TRBV18 with TRBJ2-3; possibly TRBD2 for D (6 bases). Trimming removed 2 bases at V and 4 bases at J, with 10 bases between. Per the germline V gene, CDR1 is KGHSH and CDR2 is LQKENI. The CDR3 totals 14 residues.

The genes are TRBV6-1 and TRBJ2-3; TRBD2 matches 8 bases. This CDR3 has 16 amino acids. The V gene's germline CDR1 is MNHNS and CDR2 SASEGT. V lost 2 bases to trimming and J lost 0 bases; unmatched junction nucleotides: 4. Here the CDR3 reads CASSEYSGGSTDTQYF. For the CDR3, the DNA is TGTGCCAGCAGTGAATATTCGGGAGGGAGCACAGATACGCAGTATTTT.

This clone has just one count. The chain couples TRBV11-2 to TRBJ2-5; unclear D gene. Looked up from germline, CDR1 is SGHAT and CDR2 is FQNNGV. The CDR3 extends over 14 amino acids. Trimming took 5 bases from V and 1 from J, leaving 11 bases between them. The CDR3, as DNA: TGTGCCAGCAGCCCCTCCAGTACCCAAGAGACCCAGTACTTC. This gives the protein CASSPSSTQETQYF.

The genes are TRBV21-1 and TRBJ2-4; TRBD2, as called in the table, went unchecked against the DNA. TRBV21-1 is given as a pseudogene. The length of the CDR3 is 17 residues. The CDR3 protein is CASSPTAGGLAKNIQYF. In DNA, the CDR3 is TGTGCCAGCAGCCCTACCGCGGGGGGTTTGGCCAAAAACATTCAGTACTTC.

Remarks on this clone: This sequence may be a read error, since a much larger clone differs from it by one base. The CDR3 sequence is CSVERVRAASYEQYF. The CDR3, as DNA: TGCAGCGTTGAAAGGGTAAGGGCCGCCTCCTACGAGCAGTACTTC. The chain combines TRBV29-1 with TRBJ2-7; D ambiguous. Deletions cut 2 bases from V and 0 bases from J, with 14 bases between. The germline CDR1 and CDR2 sequences are SQVTM and ANQGSEA. The CDR3 runs to 15 residues.